The 6 T cell receptor beta chains in this list originate from one sample, sequenced in a study of cytomegalovirus exposure and HLA in healthy donors. Here immunoSEQ multiplex PCR was the method, and the copy in TCRdb shows in-frame clones only, minus some. The repertoire includes tens of thousands of clones, 88% of them detected once, and about 6.7% sits in the top ten. Sequenced sample: PBMCs. All receptors derive from a woman aged 25-40 years in good health and CMV-seronegative.

The chain recombines TRBV11-2 with TRBJ1-5; D unclear. Germline CDR1 and CDR2: SGHAT and FQNNGV. V was trimmed by 5 bases and J by 7 bases, leaving 12 bases between them. This CDR3 spans 13 amino acids. The CDR3 DNA reads TGTGCCAGCAGCCTAGGGAGGGAACAGCCCCAGCATTTT. Encoded protein: CASSLGREQPQHF.

This sequence joins TRBV27 and TRBJ1-1; D remains unclear. Germline V CDR1 and CDR2: MNHEY, SMNVEV (reference sequence). CDR3 length: 16 residues. V was cut by 10 bases and J by 1 base, with 22 bases left in between. The CDR3: CAIKPYATQENTEAFF. CDR3 coding DNA: TGTGCCATCAAACCCTATGCGACCCAGGAGAACACTGAAGCTTTCTTT.

This clone has more than one count but fewer than ten. The rearrangement links TRBV7-2 to TRBJ2-3; D uncertain. The CDR3 has 15 amino acids. Germline V gives CDR1 SGHTA, CDR2 FQGNSA. Trimming removed 1 base at V and 0 bases at J, with 8 bases between. CDR3 amino acids: CASSLGASSTDTQYF. In nucleotides, the CDR3 is TGTGCCAGCAGCTTAGGAGCGTCTAGCACAGATACGCAGTATTTT.

The chain has TRBV9 and TRBJ2-7; 12 bases fit TRBD1. J was trimmed by 7 bases and V by 7 bases; bases with no gene match: 12. The CDR3 sequence is 15 residues long. CDR1 SGDLS and CDR2 YYNGEE come from the germline V gene. In DNA form, the CDR3 reads TGTGCCAGCGGACCGGGGGGACAGGGGGCTTGGGAGCAGTACTTC. The encoded protein is CASGPGGQGAWEQYF.

This clone was seen once. The chain carries TRBV10-1 and TRBJ1-2, with TRBD1 matching 10 bases. Trimming removed 2 bases from V and 3 bases from J; junction bases left unmatched: 12. CDR3 length: 18 residues. CDR1 WNHNN and CDR2 SYGVQD come from the germline V gene (reference sequence). DNA of the CDR3: TGCGCCAGCAGTGAGAGCGGGACAGGGGATTTCCCATACTATGGCTACACCTTC. It translates to CASSESGTGDFPYYGYTF.

The chain is built from TRBV2 and TRBJ2-3, with 7 bases that match TRBD2. J gave up 0 bases and V 6 bases, and 9 bases lay outside the gene matches. CDR1 is SNHLY, CDR2 FYNNEI, per germline. The CDR3 has 16 amino acids. This chain's CDR3 is CASRLASGPSTDTQYF. In DNA, the CDR3 is TGTGCCAGCAGACTGGCTAGCGGACCTAGCACAGATACGCAGTATTTT.